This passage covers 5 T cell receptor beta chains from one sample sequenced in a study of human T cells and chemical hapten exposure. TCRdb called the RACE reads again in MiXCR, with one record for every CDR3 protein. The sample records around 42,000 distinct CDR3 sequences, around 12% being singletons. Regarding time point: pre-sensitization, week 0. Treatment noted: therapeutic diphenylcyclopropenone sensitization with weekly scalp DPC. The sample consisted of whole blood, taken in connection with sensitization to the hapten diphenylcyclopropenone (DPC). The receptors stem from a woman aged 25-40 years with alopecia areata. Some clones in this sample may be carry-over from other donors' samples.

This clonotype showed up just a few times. Here the CDR3 DNA reads TGTGCCAGCTCGCGACGACCGGGACTGGAGAGCTCGAGAGGGAGGAATGAGCAGTTCTTC. Protein: CASSRRPGLESSRGRNEQFF. The rearrangement uses TRBV18 and TRBJ2-1; D is perhaps TRBD2 (6 bases). The length of the CDR3 is 20 residues. V dropped 6 bases and J dropped 7 bases, with 34 bases sitting between them. Per the germline V gene, CDR1 is KGHSH and CDR2 is LQKENI.

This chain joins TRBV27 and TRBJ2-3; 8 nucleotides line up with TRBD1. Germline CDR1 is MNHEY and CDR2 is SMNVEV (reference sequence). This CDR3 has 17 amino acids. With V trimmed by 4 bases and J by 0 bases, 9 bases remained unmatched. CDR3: CASSSRDRKTSTDTQYF. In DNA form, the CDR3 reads TGTGCCAGCAGTTCCCGGGACAGGAAGACTAGCACAGATACGCAGTATTTT.

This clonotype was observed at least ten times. The CDR3 region is CSVALPGSYSNQPQHF. The CDR3 nucleotides are TGCAGCGTTGCGTTACCAGGGTCTTATAGCAATCAGCCCCAGCATTTT. The chain employs TRBV29-1 and TRBJ1-5; D is possibly TRBD1 (5 bases). The CDR3 consists of 16 residues. V lost 4 bases and J 0 bases, leaving 16 bases between the germline ends. The V gene's germline CDR1 is SQVTM and CDR2 ANQGSEA.

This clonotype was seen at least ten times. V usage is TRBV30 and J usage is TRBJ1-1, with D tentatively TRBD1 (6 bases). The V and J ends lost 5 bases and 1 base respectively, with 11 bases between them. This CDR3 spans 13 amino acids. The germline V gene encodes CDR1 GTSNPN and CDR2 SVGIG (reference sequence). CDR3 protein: CAWEQDRNTEAFF. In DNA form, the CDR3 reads TGTGCCTGGGAACAGGACAGGAACACTGAAGCTTTCTTT.

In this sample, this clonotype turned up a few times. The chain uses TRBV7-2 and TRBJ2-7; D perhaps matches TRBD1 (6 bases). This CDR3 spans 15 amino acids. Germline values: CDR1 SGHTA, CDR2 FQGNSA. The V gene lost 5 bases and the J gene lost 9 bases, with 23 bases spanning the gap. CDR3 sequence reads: CASSLGTGMGFGQYF. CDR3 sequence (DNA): TGTGCCAGCAGCCTGGGAACAGGGATGGGTTTCGGGCAGTACTTC.